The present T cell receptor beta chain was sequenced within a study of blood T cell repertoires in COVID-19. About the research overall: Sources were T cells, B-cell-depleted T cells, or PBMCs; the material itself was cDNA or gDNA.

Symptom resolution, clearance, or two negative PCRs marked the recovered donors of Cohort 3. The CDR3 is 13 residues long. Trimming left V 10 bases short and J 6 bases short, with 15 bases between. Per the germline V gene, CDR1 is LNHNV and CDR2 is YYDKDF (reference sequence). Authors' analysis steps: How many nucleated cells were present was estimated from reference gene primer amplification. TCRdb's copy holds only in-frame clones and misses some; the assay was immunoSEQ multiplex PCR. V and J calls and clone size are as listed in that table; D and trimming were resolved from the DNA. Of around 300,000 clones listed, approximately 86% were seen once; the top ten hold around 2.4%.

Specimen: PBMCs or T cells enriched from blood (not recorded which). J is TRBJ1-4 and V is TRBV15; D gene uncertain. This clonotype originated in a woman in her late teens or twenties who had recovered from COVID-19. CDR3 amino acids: CASAVSRYEKLFF. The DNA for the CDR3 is TGTGCCAGTGCTGTGTCTAGATATGAAAAACTGTTTTTT.